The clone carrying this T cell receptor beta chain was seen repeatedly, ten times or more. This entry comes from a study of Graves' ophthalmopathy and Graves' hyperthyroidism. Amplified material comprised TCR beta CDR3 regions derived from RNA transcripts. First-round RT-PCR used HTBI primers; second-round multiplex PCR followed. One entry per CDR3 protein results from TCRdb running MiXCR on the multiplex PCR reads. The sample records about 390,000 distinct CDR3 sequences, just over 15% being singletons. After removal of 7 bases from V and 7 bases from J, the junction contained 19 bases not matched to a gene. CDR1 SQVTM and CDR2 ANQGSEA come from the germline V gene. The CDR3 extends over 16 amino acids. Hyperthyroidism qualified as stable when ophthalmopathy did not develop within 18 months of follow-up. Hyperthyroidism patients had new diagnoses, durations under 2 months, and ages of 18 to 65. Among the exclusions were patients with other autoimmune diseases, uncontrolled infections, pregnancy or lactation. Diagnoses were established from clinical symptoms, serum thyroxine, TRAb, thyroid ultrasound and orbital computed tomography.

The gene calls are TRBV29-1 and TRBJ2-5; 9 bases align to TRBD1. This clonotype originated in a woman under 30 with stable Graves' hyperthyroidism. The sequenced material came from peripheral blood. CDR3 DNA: TGCAGCGCCCGTCCAACCGGGACAGGGTATGTTGGGACCCAGTACTTC. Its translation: CSARPTGTGYVGTQYF.